What follows describes a single TCR beta chain. The data are from a study of shared clonotypes between healthy human individuals. Approximately 210 ng DNA, approximately 30,000 T cell genomes, went into each sorted-subset replicate PCR. The assay was immunoSEQ multiplex PCR, and TCRdb's table has in-frame clones only and misses some. The sample consists of approximately 2.1 million clones, about 92% of them appearing once. The ends lost 2 bases at V and 3 bases at J; junction bases unmatched: 3. Germline CDR1 and CDR2: MNHEY and SMNVEV (reference sequence). This CDR3 region has 14 residues. Sequenced: naive CD4+ T cells from PBMCs. Subset described: CD45RA+ positively selected. This sequence joins TRBV27 and TRBJ1-1; TRBD1 matches 7 bases. The TCR was taken from a man aged 18 to 30 in good health. Some clones in this sample may be carry-over from other donors' samples. CDR3 region: CASSLTTGYTEAFF. The DNA for the CDR3 is TGTGCCAGCAGTTTAACGACAGGGTACACTGAAGCTTTCTTT.